The clone carrying this T cell receptor (beta chain) has only one observation. The antigen is undetermined. This entry comes from a study of cytomegalovirus exposure and HLA in healthy donors. V shed 6 bases and J 2 bases; nucleotides not matched to a gene: 11. Germline V gives CDR1 MDHEN, CDR2 SYDVKM. This CDR3 is built from 18 residues. The study, taken as a whole, reports: Among TCR sequences, most were rare, though some public TCRs appeared in many donors. In an earlier analysis, about 87% or about 30%: the productive usage of most TCR beta V segments.

PCR employed 60 Vbeta and 13 Jbeta primers. Here immunoSEQ multiplex PCR was the method, and the copy in TCRdb shows in-frame clones only, minus some. Found here are 100,000 to 120,000 clones, roughly four fifths of them singletons; the top ten hold around 1.3%. This chain connects TRBV28 to TRBJ2-6; 9 nucleotides match TRBD1. Material for sequencing was PBMCs. This receptor was taken from a woman aged 30 to 39 in good health and CMV-seronegative. The CDR3 is CASRTRTGVEAGANVLTF. For the CDR3, the DNA is TGTGCCAGCAGGACCCGGACAGGGGTGGAGGCTGGGGCCAACGTCCTGACTTTC. The whole variable domain, filled in from reference TRBV28 and TRBJ2-6, reads DVKVTQSSRYLVKRTGEKVFLECVQDMDHENMFWYRQDPGLGLRLIYFSYDVKMKEKGDIPEGYSVSREKKERFSLILESASTNQTSMYLCASRTRTGVEAGANVLTFGAGSRLTVL.